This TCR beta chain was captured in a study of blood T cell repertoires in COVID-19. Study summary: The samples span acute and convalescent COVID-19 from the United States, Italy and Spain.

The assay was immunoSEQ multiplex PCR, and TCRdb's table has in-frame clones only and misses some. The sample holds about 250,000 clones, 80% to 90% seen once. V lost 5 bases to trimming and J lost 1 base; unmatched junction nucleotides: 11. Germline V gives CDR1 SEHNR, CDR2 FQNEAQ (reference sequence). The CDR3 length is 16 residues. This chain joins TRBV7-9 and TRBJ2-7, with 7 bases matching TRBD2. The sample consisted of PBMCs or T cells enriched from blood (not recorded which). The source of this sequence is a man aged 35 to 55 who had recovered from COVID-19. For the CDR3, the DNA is TGTGCCAGCAGCCCTACTTTGGCTAGCGGTTCCTACGAGCAGTACTTC. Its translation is CASSPTLASGSYEQYF. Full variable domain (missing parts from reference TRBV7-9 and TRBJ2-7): DTGVSQNPRHKITKRGQNVTFRCDPISEHNRLYWYRQTLGQGPEFLTYFQNEAQLEKSRLLSDRFSAERPKGSFSTLEIQRTEQGDSAMYLCASSPTLASGSYEQYFGPGTRLTVT.